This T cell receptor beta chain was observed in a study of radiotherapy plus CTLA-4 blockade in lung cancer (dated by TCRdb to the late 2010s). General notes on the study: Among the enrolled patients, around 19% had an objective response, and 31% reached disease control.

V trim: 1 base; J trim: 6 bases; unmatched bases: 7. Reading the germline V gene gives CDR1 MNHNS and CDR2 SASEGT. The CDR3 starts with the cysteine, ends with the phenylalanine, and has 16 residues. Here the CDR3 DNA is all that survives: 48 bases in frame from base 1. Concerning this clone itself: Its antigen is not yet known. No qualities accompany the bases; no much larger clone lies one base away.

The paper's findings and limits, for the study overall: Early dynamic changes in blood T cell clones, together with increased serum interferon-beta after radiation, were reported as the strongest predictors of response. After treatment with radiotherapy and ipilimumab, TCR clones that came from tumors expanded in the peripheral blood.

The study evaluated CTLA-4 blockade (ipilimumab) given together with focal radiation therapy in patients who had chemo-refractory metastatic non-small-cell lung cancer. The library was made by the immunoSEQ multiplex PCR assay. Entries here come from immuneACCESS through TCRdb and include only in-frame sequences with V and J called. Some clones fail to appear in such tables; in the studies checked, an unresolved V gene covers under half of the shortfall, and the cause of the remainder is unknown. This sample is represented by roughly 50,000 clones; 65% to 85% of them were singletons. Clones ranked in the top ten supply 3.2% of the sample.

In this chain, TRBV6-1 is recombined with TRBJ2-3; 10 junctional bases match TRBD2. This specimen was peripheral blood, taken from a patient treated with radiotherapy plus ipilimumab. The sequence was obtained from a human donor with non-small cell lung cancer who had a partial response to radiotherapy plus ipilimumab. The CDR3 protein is CASSEGSGGASDTQYF. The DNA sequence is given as TGTGCCAGCAGTGAAGGAAGCGGGGGGGCATCTGATACGCAGTATTTT.